This is a list of T cell receptor beta chains from one sample in a study of regulatory T cells in long-lasting Graves disease. TCRdb redid the calling of the multiplex PCR reads with MiXCR, one entry per CDR3 protein. In the table there are some 500,000 distinct CDR3 sequences, around an eighth of which are singletons. The same specimen was also included in a second study, on T cells in Graves' hyperthyroidism and ophthalmopathy.

The sequencing here drew on peripheral blood mononuclear cells (PBMCs), taken at new diagnosis, from a patient treated with antithyroid drugs. These TCRs come from a man aged 25 to 40 with Graves disease. Each CDR3 is given with its conserved first and last residue. Fields, in order: CDR3 protein, CDR3 DNA, D gene, V gene, J gene, clone size. D genes are given only for firm matches. Some rows have no size entry. The others give once, few or many, or a class for an expanded clone.

CSVVDPGQFPYEQYF	TGCAGCGTCGTAGACCCCGGGCAGTTTCCCTACGAGCAGTACTTC	NA	TRBV29-1	TRBJ2-7	few
CASSWAGGGKNYGYTF	TGTGCCAGCAGTTGGGCAGGGGGCGGTAAGAACTATGGCTACACCTTC	TRBD1	TRBV6-5	TRBJ1-2	many
CAISVNDPRVHNEQFF	TGTGCCATCAGTGTTAATGACCCCCGGGTCCACAATGAGCAGTTCTTC	NA	TRBV10-3	TRBJ2-1	NA
CATSDGDRFSYEQYF	TGTGCCACCAGTGACGGTGACCGTTTCTCCTACGAGCAGTACTTC	NA	TRBV24-1	TRBJ2-7	few
CASSLERGRTYEQYF	TGCGCCAGCAGCTTGGAAAGGGGGAGGACTTACGAGCAGTACTTC	NA	TRBV5-1	TRBJ2-7	NA
CASSFRQGYGYTF	TGTGCCAGCAGTTTCCGGCAGGGGTATGGCTACACCTTC	NA	TRBV12-3/TRBV12-4	TRBJ1-2	many
CASSLPAGRGRYNEQFF	TGTGCCAGCAGCTTACCCGCTGGGAGGGGGCGGTACAATGAGCAGTTCTTC	NA	TRBV7-9	TRBJ2-1	NA
CATSFSGRAHNEQFF	TGTGCCACCAGTTTCAGCGGGAGAGCTCACAATGAGCAGTTCTTC	TRBD2	TRBV24-1	TRBJ2-1	many
CAISPRDRAVDYGYTF	TGTGCCATCAGTCCTAGGGACAGGGCGGTTGACTATGGCTACACCTTC	TRBD1	TRBV10-3	TRBJ1-2	many
CASSDTRWTSSGTDTQYF	TGTGCCAGCAGTGATACTAGGTGGACTAGCAGTGGCACAGATACGCAGTATTTT	TRBD2	TRBV2	TRBJ2-3	NA
CASSLTAGEDTQYF	TGTGCCAGTAGTCTCACAGCGGGAGAAGATACGCAGTATTTT	TRBD2	TRBV19	TRBJ2-3	few